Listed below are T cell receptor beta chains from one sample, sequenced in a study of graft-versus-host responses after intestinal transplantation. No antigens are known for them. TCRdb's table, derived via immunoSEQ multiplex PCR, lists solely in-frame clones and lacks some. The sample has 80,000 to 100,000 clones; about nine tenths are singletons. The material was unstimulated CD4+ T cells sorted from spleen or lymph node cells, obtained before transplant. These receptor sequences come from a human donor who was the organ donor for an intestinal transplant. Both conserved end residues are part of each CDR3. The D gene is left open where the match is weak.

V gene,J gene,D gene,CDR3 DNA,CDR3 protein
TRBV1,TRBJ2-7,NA,TGCACCAGCATCAGCAAGGAGACTAGTGAAGTCCACGAGCAGTACTTC,CTSISKETSEVHEQYF
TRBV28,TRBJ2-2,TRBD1,TGTGCCAGCAGCATCCGACAGGGGAACACCGGGGAGCTGTTTTTT,CASSIRQGNTGELFF
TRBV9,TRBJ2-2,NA,TGTGCCAGCAGGGCAGGGTACACCGGGGAGCTGTTTTTT,CASRAGYTGELFF
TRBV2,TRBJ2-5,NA,TGTGCCAGCAGTGACGGCGGGGCTGAGACCCAGTACTTC,CASSDGGAETQYF
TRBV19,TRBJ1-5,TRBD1,TGTGCCAGTAGTATAGATTATCTCTCGGGACAGCAAAGATATCAGCCCCAGCATTTT,CASSIDYLSGQQRYQPQHF
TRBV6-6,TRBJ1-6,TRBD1,TGTGCCAGCAGTGAGACAGGGACGGCTTCACCCCTCCACTTT,CASSETGTASPLHF
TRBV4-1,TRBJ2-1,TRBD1,TGCGCCAGCAGCCAAGACCCATTCCGACAGGGAACAGTCTACAATGAGCAGTTCTTC,CASSQDPFRQGTVYNEQFF
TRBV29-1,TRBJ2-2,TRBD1,TGCAGCGTTAATTGGGACAGGGTTACCGGGGAGCTGTTTTTT,CSVNWDRVTGELFF
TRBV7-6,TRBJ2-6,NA,TGTGCCAGCAGCAAGGGGAAGGTTGGGGCCAACGTCCTGACTTTC,CASSKGKVGANVLTF
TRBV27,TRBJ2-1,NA,TGTGCCAGCAGTCCTTACCTGGGAGGATTGTCCCGTTCCTACAATGAGCAGTTCTTC,CASSPYLGGLSRSYNEQFF
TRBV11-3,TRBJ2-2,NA,TGTGCCAGCAGCGAACGGGGGAACACCGGGGAGCTGTTTTTT,CASSERGNTGELFF